This TCR beta chain was profiled in a study of OX40 agonist ivuxolimab in advanced cancers. Looking at the study overall: Ivuxolimab was an agonistic, fully human IgG2 monoclonal antibody directed against OX40 (CD134), a costimulatory receptor. Intravenous ivuxolimab was administered to patients every 2 weeks at six dose levels: 0.01, 0.1, 0.3, 1.5, 3 and 10 mg/kg. Of the approximately 53 patients in dose escalation, 19 had hepatocellular carcinoma, some 15 had melanoma, 9 had renal cell carcinoma and 9 had head and neck cancer. The dose-escalation cohort was over 70% male with a mean age of about 60 years, ranging from roughly 20 to 80. Prior anti-PD-1, anti-PD-L1 or anti-CTLA-4 therapy was permitted, and roughly two fifths of dose-escalation patients had received checkpoint inhibitors. Partial responses occurred in three dose-escalation patients: two with cutaneous melanoma and one with hepatocellular carcinoma. The point of sequencing TCRbeta in the periphery was to test whether ivuxolimab changed TCR sequence diversity and drove clonal T-cell expansion. The paper reports the monotherapy dose-escalation portion (N = 52 patients) of the phase I ivuxolimab trial. Points the paper makes about the study in general: Low levels of normalized T-cell clonal expansion were also seen in some patients who did not respond. After ivuxolimab, more expanded clones were found on average in CD8+ T cells than in CD4+ T cells. The antigen specificity of the clonally expanded peripheral T cells was not determined. At doses from 0.1 to 3.0 mg/kg, clonal expansion was seen in both CD4+ and CD8+ blood T cells between baseline and week 6. In the 0.1-3.0 mg/kg groups, partial responders had among the lowest normalized peripheral clonal expansion, particularly in CD8+ T cells.

Patients with a history of autoimmune disease or receiving systemic immunosuppression were excluded from the trial. Peripheral blood for TCR sequencing was collected from all dose cohorts at baseline, on cycle 4 day 1, and on cycle 7 day 1. Samples were obtained from an open-label, multicenter, first-in-human phase I dose-escalation trial of ivuxolimab. Adults with locally advanced or metastatic head and neck squamous cell, hepatocellular, melanoma or renal cell carcinoma were enrolled in the trial. CD4+ and CD8+ T cells were sorted separately from peripheral blood before TCR sequencing. The CDR3 numbers 14 residues from cysteine through phenylalanine. This entry keeps only the CDR3 DNA: 42 bases, framed from base 1. CDR1 and CDR2 (MDHEN, SYDVKM) derive from the germline V gene. V is trimmed back by 7 bases and J by 0 bases, and the junction contains 5 bases that no gene match accounts for. Of note for this clone: What this receptor recognizes is not known. The sample holds no much larger clone one base away, and base qualities are not on file.

Genomic DNA was isolated from the sorted cells so that the TCRbeta CDR3 region could be sequenced. TCRbeta CDR3 regions were sequenced using the immunoSEQ Assay. Imported from immuneACCESS, the table was reduced by TCRdb to in-frame sequences with V and J called. These copies leave out some clones; in studies compared against another copy, an unresolved V gene accounts for under half, and the cause of the remainder is not known. The sample includes around 56,000 clones, with 70% to 85% observed a single time. The ten largest clones take up under 4% of the sample. This specimen consisted of CD4+ or CD8+ T cells sorted from blood, obtained in a trial of the OX40 agonist ivuxolimab. The rearranged chain carries TRBV28 and TRBJ1-1; the junction holds 7 bases that match TRBD1. The clonotype originates from an adult with an advanced solid tumor such as melanoma, head and neck, liver or kidney cancer. The CDR3 amino acid sequence is: CASIQGGMNTEAFF. The DNA sequence is TGTGCCAGCATTCAGGGGGGCATGAACACTGAAGCTTTCTTT.